Listed below are T cell receptor beta chains from one sample, sequenced in a study of tumor-infiltrating lymphocytes in primary liver carcinoma. MiXCR, run by TCRdb on the multiplex PCR reads, gives a single entry per CDR3 protein. The top ten clones hold 15% to 20% of a sample with around 40,000 distinct CDR3 sequences, around 66% of them seen once. Sequencing was done on a sample of liver tumor tissue from sampling region 2. The receptors were sampled from a man in his forties or fifties with primary liver carcinoma and hepatitis B virus infection. Each CDR3 is given with its conserved first and last residue. The order of the fields is J gene, V gene, D gene, clone size, CDR3 protein, CDR3 DNA. The D gene is left open where the match is weak. Size is omitted from some rows. Given values are once, few, many or a class for expanded clones.

TRBJ2-3	TRBV7-6	TRBD1	.	CASSLTTGADTQYF	TGTGCCAGTAGCTTAACCACAGGGGCAGATACGCAGTATTTT
TRBJ2-1	TRBV5-4	TRBD2	many	CASSWGGNEQFF	TGTGCCAGCAGCTGGGGAGGGAATGAGCAGTTCTTC
TRBJ2-2	TRBV28	.	.	CASSSLRRLSTGELFF	TGTGCCAGCAGTTCACTCCGACGGCTCTCTACCGGGGAGCTCTTTTTT
TRBJ1-2	TRBV12-3/TRBV12-4	TRBD1	.	CASILRGPGGHTF	TGTGCCAGCATCTTGAGGGGGCCAGGGGGTCACACTTTC
TRBJ2-1	TRBV4-3	TRBD2	.	CVSSQDRSGMHNEEFF	TGCGTCAGCAGCCAAGATCGGAGCGGGATGCACAATGAGGAGTTCTTC
TRBJ2-5	TRBV6-6	TRBD1	.	CASSRSPGQGQVWYETQYF	TGTGCCAGCAGCAGGTCACCGGGACAGGGGCAAGTTTGGTATGAGACCCAGTACTTC
TRBJ2-1	TRBV14	TRBD1	.	CASSHSTGGVVNEQFF	TGTGCTAGCAGCCACTCGACAGGGGGCGTTGTCAATGAGCAGTTCTTC
TRBJ2-1	TRBV11-1	.	once	CASGFQGPLDSEQLF	TGTGCCAGCGGCTTCCAGGGACCGCTGGACAGTGAGCAGCTCTTC
TRBJ1-1	TRBV5-6	TRBD1	medium-sized	CASSPGGKVNTEAFF	TGTGCCAGTAGCCCAGGGGGTAAAGTGAACACTGAAGCTTTCTTT
TRBJ2-7	TRBV6-5	.	.	CVSSYGTSYEQYF	TGTGTCAGCAGTTACGGCACCTCCTATGAGCAGTACTTC
TRBJ1-1	TRBV11-2	.	.	CVSSPGRLNTEAFF	TGTGTCAGCAGCCCGGGTCGGCTGAACACTGAAGCTTTCTTT
TRBJ2-1	TRBV12-3/TRBV12-4	.	.	CASTHSTGLLNEQFF	TGTGCCAGCACCCACAGTACGGGACTTCTTAATGAGCAGTTCTTC
TRBJ2-5	TRBV6-1	.	.	CANIRGGALAETHYF	TGTGCCAACATCCGAGGGGGGGCTCTCGCGGAGACCCACTACTTC
TRBJ2-7	TRBV5-1	TRBD2	many	CASSLAGTSLNEQYF	TGCGCCAGCAGCTTGGCCGGGACTAGCTTGAACGAGCAGTACTTC
TRBJ2-1	TRBV11-2	TRBD2	.	CASSSDRGGRCHNEQFF	TGTGCCAGCAGCTCAGATAGGGGCGGGAGGTGCCACAATGAGCAGTTCTTC
TRBJ1-5	TRBV29-1	.	few	CSALPSTDTQHF	TGCAGTGCCCTGCCATCCACAGATACGCAGCATTTT
TRBJ1-5	TRBV6-4	.	.	CASSGVWGQPQHF	TGTGCCAGTAGTGGGGTATGGGGCCAGCCCCAGCATTTT
TRBJ1-1	TRBV12-3/TRBV12-4	.	.	CTSSLATGPRGGTEAFF	TGTACCAGCAGTTTGGCGACAGGCCCCAGGGGAGGGACTGAAGCTTTCTTT
TRBJ1-1	TRBV6-1	.	many	CASTLKEYTEAFF	TGTGCCAGCACCCTCAAGGAGTACACTGAAGCTTTCTTT
TRBJ2-5	TRBV15	.	many	CATSYQGGETQYF	TGTGCCACCAGTTATCAAGGAGGAGAGACCCAGTACTTC